Below are 3 T cell receptor beta chains sequenced from a single sample in a study of blood T cells in healthy people across ages. Primed by a sample-barcoded 5' primer and a J-beta primer mix, a second PCR proceeded for roughly 7 to 12 cycles. In TCRdb, the 5' RACE reads were re-called with MiXCR into one record per CDR3 protein. The data show 1.5 million to 2 million distinct CDR3 sequences, with over 25% seen just once and 7.7% held by the top ten. The material sequenced was blood. The receptors originated from a woman between 25 and 40 years old in good health.

This clonotype appeared a few times. The rearrangement links TRBV2 to TRBJ2-5; 8 bases line up with TRBD1. Germline V gene lookup returns CDR1 SNHLY and CDR2 FYNNEI. V gave up 2 bases and J gave up 1 base; unmatched junction bases: 6. The CDR3 contains 16 residues. The CDR3 is CASSELTGAIQETQYF. In DNA form, the CDR3 reads TGTGCCAGCAGTGAACTGACAGGGGCGATCCAAGAGACCCAGTACTTC.

This clonotype showed up just a few times. This chain joins TRBV5-1 and TRBJ2-3; the D gene could be TRBD1 or TRBD2 (5 bases each). The germline CDR1 and CDR2 sequences are SGHRS and YFSETQ. The ends were cut back, 4 bases at V and 1 base at J, with 13 bases in the middle. CDR3 length: 15 residues. Written as DNA, the CDR3 is TGCGCCAGCAGCCCCAGGGAGACCCGCACAGATACGCAGTATTTT. This codes for CASSPRETRTDTQYF.

This sequence joins TRBV6-2 or TRBV6-3 and TRBJ2-1; the match to TRBD2 covers 7 bases. CDR1 and CDR2 (germline): MNHEY, SVGEGT. V shed 3 bases and J 7 bases; nucleotides not matched to a gene: 9. This CDR3 has 15 amino acids. The CDR3 protein is CASSYIGGTGNEQFF. DNA for the CDR3: TGTGCCAGCAGTTATATCGGGGGGACGGGGAATGAGCAGTTCTTC.